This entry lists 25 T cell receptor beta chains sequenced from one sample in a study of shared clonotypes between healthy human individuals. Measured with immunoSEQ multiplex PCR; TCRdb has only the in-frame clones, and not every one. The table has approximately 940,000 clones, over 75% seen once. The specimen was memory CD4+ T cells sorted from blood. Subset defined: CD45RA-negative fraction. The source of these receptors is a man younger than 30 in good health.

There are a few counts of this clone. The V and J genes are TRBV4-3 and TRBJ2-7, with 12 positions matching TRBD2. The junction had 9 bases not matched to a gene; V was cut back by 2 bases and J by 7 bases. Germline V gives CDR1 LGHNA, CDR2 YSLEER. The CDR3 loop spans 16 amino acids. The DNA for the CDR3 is TGCGCCAGCAGCCAACTAACGACTAGCGGGAGATCAGAGCAGTACTTC. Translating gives CASSQLTTSGRSEQYF.

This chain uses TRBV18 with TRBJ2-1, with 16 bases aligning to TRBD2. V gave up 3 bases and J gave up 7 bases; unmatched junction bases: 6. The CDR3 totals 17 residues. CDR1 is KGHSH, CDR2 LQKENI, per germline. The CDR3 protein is CASSPGLAGGPVNEQFF. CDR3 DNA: TGTGCCAGCTCACCGGGACTAGCGGGGGGGCCGGTGAATGAGCAGTTCTTC. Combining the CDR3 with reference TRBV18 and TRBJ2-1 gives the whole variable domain NAGVMQNPRHLVRRRGQEARLRCSPMKGHSHVYWYRQLPEEGLKFMVYLQKENIIDESGMPKERFSAEFPKEGPSILRIQQVVRGDSAAYFCASSPGLAGGPVNEQFFGPGTRLTVL.

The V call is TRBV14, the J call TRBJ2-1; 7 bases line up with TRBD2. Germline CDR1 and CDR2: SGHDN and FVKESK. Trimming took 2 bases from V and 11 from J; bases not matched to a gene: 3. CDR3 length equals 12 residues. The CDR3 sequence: CASSQKAGKQFF. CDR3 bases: TGTGCCAGCAGCCAAAAAGCGGGAAAGCAGTTCTTC.

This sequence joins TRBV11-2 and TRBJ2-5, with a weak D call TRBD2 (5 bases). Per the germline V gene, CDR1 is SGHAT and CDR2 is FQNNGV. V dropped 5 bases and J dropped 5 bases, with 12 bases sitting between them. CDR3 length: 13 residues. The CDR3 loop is CASSRGLSETQYF. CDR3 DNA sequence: TGTGCCAGCAGCCGTGGACTCTCCGAGACCCAGTACTTC.

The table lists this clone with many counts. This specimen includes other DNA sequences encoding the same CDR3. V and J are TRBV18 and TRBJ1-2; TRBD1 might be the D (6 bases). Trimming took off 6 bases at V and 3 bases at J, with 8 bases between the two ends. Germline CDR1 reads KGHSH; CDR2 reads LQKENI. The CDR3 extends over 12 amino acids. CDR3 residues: CASSPGDYGYTF. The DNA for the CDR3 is TGTGCCAGCTCCCCAGGGGACTATGGCTACACCTTC.

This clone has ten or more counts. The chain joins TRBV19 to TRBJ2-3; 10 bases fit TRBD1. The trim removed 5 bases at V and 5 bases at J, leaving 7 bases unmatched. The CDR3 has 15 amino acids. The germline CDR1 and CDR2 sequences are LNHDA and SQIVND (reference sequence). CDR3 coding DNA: TGTGCCAGTAGTTCGACAGGGGGCACATTAGATACGCAGTATTTT. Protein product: CASSSTGGTLDTQYF.

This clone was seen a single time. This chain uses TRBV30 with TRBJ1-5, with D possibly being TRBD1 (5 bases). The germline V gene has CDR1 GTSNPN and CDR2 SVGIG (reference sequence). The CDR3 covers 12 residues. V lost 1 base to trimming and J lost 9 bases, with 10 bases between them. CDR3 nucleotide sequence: TGTGCCTGGAGTGATCGGGGACGGCCCCAGCATTTT. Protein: CAWSDRGRPQHF.

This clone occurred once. DNA of the CDR3: TGTGCCAGCAGCTTTTCCACGTTAACAGATACGCAGTATTTT. The encoded protein is CASSFSTLTDTQYF. The J gene is TRBJ2-3, the V gene TRBV5-4; D uncertain. Germline V gene data show CDR1 as SGHNT and CDR2 as YYREEE (reference sequence). This CDR3 region has 14 residues. V shed 2 bases and J shed 3 bases, with 10 bases lying between them.

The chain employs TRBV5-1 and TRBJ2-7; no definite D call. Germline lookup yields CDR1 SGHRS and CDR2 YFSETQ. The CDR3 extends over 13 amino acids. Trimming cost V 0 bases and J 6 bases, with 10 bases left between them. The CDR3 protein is CASSLGTGSEQYF. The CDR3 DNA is TGCGCCAGCAGCTTGGGGACCGGGTCCGAGCAGTACTTC.

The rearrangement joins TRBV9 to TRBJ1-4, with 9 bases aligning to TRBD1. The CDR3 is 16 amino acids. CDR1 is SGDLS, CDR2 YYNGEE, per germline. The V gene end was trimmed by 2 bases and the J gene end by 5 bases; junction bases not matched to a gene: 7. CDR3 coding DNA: TGTGCCAGCAGCGTTAACCCGGGACAGGGAAATGAAAAACTGTTTTTT. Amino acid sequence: CASSVNPGQGNEKLFF.

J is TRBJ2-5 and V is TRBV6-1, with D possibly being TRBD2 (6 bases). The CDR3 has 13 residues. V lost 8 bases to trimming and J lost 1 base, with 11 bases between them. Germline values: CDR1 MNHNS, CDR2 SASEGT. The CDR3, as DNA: TGTGCCAGCCGCGGGACGACCCAAGAGACCCAGTACTTC. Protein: CASRGTTQETQYF.

The CDR3 reads CASSLMAGGTEAFF. CDR3 DNA sequence: TGCGCCAGCAGCTTGATGGCAGGGGGCACTGAAGCTTTCTTT. V is TRBV5-1 and J is TRBJ1-1; 7 bases match TRBD1. With 1 base clipped from V and 4 bases from J, the junction kept 4 bases outside the gene matches. This CDR3 region has 14 residues. Germline V CDR1 and CDR2: SGHRS, YFSETQ.

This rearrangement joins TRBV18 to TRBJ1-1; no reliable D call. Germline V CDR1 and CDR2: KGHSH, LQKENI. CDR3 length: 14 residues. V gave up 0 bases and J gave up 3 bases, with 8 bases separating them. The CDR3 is CASSPPWAYTEAFF. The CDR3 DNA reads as TGTGCCAGCTCACCACCGTGGGCATACACTGAAGCTTTCTTT.

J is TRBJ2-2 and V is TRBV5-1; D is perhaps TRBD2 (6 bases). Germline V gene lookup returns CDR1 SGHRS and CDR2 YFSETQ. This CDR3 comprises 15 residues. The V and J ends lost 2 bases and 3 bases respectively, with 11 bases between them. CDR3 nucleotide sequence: TGCGCCAGCAGCTTAAGACCTAGCGACACCGGGGAGCTGTTTTTT. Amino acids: CASSLRPSDTGELFF.

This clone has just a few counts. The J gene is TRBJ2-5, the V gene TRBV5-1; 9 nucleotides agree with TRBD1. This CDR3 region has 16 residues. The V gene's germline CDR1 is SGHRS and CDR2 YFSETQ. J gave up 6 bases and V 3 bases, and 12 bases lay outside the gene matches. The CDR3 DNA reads TGCGCCAGCAGCTCTAACACAGGGGGCAACGTTAAGACCCAGTACTTC. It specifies CASSSNTGGNVKTQYF. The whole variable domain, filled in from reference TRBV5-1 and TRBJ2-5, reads KAGVTQTPRYLIKTRGQQVTLSCSPISGHRSVSWYQQTPGQGLQFLFEYFSETQRNKGNFPGRFSGRQFSNSRSEMNVSTLELGDSALYLCASSSNTGGNVKTQYFGPGTRLLVL.

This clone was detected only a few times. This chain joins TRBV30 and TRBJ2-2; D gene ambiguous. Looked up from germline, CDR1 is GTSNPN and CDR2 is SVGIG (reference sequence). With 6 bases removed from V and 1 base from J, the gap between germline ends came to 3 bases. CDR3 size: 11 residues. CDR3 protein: CACGNTGELFF. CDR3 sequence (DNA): TGTGCCTGCGGGAACACCGGGGAGCTGTTTTTT.

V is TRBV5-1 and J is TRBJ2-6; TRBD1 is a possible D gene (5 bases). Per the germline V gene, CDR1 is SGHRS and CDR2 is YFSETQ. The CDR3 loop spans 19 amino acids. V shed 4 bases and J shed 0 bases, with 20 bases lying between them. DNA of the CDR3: TGCGCCAGCAGCGTCCCTACAGGTCCAAGGAGCTCTGGGGCCAACGTCCTGACTTTC. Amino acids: CASSVPTGPRSSGANVLTF.

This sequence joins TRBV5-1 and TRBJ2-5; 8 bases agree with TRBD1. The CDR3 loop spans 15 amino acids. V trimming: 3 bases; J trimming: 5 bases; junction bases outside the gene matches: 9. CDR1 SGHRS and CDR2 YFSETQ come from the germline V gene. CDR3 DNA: TGCGCCAGCAGCTGGTCCCAGGGGGCTGGGGAGACCCAGTACTTC. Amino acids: CASSWSQGAGETQYF.

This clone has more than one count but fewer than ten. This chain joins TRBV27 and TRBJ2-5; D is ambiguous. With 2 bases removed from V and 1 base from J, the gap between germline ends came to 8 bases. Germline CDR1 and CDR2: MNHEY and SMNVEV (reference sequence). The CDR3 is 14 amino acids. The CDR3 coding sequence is TGTGCCAGCAGTTTAACCGGCCCCCAAGAGACCCAGTACTTC. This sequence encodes CASSLTGPQETQYF.

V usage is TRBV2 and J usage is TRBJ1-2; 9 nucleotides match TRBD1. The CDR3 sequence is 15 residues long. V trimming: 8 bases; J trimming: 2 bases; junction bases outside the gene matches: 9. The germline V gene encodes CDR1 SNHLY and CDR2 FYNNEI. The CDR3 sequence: CASGSRGTGNYGYTF. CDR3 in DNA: TGTGCCAGCGGATCTCGCGGGACAGGGAACTATGGCTACACCTTC.

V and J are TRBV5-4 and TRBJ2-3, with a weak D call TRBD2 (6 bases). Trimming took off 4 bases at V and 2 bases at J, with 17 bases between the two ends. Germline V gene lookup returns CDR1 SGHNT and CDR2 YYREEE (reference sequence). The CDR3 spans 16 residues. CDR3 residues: CASSMAAGGPTDTQYF. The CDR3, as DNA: TGTGCCAGCAGCATGGCGGCCGGGGGACCCACAGATACGCAGTATTTT.

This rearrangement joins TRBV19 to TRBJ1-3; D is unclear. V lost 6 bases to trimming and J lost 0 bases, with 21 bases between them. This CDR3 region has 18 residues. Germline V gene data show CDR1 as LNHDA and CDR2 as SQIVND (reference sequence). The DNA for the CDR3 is TGTGCCAGTAGCTTCCCCGTGGGCAGGAAAGCCTCTGGAAACACCATATATTTT. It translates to CASSFPVGRKASGNTIYF.

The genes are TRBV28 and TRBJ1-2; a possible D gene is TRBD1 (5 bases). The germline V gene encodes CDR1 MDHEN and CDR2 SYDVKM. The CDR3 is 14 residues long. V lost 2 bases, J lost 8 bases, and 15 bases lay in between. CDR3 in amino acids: CASSLPSQGGGYTF. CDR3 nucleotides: TGTGCCAGCAGTTTACCCAGCCAGGGTGGGGGCTACACCTTC.

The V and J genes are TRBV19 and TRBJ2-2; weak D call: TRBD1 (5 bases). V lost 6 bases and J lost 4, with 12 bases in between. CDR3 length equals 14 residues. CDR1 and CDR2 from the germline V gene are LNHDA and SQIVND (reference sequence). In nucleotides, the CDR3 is TGTGCCAGTAGGACAGCGACTCGCACCGGGGAGCTGTTTTTT. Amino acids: CASRTATRTGELFF.

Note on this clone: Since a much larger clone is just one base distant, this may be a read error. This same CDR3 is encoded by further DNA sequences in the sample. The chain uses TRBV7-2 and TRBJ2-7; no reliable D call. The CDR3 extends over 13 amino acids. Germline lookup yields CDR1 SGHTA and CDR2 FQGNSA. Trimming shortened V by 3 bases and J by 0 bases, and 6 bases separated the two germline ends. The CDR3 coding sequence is TGTGCCAGCAGCTTCAGTAGCTCCTACGAGCAGTACTTC. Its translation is CASSFSSSYEQYF.